This is a list of T cell receptor beta chains from one sample in a study of radiation and T cells in renal cell carcinoma. Sequencing used immunoSEQ multiplex PCR; TCRdb keeps in-frame clones, though not all of them. The data show 140,000 to 150,000 clones, about 88% seen once. The material sequenced was blood, taken from a patient whose treatment included radiotherapy and nephrectomy. The receptors shown here come from an older woman with renal cell carcinoma. Each CDR3 is given without its conserved first and last residue. Fields, in order: J gene, V gene, CDR3 protein.

j_gene: TRBJ2-4
v_gene: TRBV30
CDR3aa: AWSANIAKNIQY

j_gene: TRBJ1-1
v_gene: TRBV5-1
CDR3aa: ASSLAGGTRSEAF

j_gene: TRBJ2-1
v_gene: TRBV5-8
CDR3aa: ASSLGGSYNEQF

j_gene: TRBJ1-1
v_gene: TRBV7-3
CDR3aa: ASSLNRGSTEAF

j_gene: TRBJ2-5
v_gene: TRBV19
CDR3aa: ASSIAGTGGEETQY

j_gene: TRBJ1-2
v_gene: TRBV7-2
CDR3aa: ASSPSGTTYGYT

j_gene: TRBJ1-2
v_gene: TRBV28
CDR3aa: ASSLILQGRIFNYGYT

j_gene: TRBJ2-2
v_gene: TRBV5-1
CDR3aa: ASSLAVGVSGELF

j_gene: TRBJ2-3
v_gene: TRBV7-3
CDR3aa: ASSQNRDRITDTQY

j_gene: TRBJ1-2
v_gene: TRBV4-3
CDR3aa: ASSQAGLDYGYT

j_gene: TRBJ1-2
v_gene: TRBV30
CDR3aa: AWKSGGGYT

j_gene: TRBJ1-5
v_gene: TRBV7-8
CDR3aa: ASSLAGETGVKQPQH

j_gene: TRBJ2-7
v_gene: TRBV5-1
CDR3aa: ASSLGGDSSYEQY

j_gene: TRBJ2-3
v_gene: TRBV11-3
CDR3aa: ASSPGTRGSTDTQY

j_gene: TRBJ1-1
v_gene: TRBV21-1
CDR3aa: ASSKVTVNTEAF